This TCR beta chain was documented in a study of shared clonotypes between healthy human individuals. Germline assignment: CDR1 SQVTM and CDR2 ANQGSEA. The V gene lost 4 bases and the J gene lost 3 bases, with 10 bases spanning the gap. The CDR3 spans 12 residues. Regarding this clone: Its target is not known.

As defined, naive CD8 cells were CD45RO-negative and positively selected for CCR7, with terminally differentiated effector memory CD45RA+ cells excluded. Whole-study results and caveats: Around 4.7% was the fraction of naive CD4 clonotypes found shared across several donors.

Deep level was the assay's run setting. Per the study methods: Without quality scores, immunoSEQ junctional reads could not be filtered like full-length reads. Measured with immunoSEQ multiplex PCR; TCRdb has only the in-frame clones, and not every one. V and J calls and clone size are as listed in that table; D and trimming were resolved from the DNA. The table records hundreds of thousands of clones, around 95% of them present only once. Source material: naive CD8+ T cells sorted from blood. The chain is built from TRBV29-1 and TRBJ2-7; D uncertain. The source of this sequence is a woman aged 25 to 45 in good health. The CDR3 spells CSVVLESYEQYF. CDR3 sequence (DNA): TGCAGCGTTGTTCTAGAGAGCTACGAGCAGTACTTC.